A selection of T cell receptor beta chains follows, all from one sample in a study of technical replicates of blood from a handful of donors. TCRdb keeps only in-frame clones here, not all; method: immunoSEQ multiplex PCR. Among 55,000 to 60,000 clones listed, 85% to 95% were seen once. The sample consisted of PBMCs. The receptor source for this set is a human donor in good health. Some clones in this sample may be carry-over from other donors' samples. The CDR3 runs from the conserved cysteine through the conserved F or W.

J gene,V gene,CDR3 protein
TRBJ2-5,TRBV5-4,CASSLVDRQETQYF
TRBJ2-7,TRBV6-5,CASSYAVASGSYEQYF
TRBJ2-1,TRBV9,CASSVGRFNEQFF
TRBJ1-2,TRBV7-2,CASSPDLGGHYGYTF
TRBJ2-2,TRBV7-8,CASRGSGGVAGELFF
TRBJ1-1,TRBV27,CASSIDRTGGTEAFF
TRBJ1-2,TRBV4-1,CASTQTKQANYGYTF
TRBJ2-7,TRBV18,CASSPAPSQGYEQYF
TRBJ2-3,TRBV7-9,CASSLPGTDTQYF
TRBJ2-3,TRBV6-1,CASSEAPGDGTQYF
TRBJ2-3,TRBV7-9,CASTAGGGSDTQYF
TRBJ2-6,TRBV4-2,CASSQNGPSSGANVLTF
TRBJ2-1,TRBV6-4,CASSDETHNEQFF
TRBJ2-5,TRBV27,CASSLWTGGIGETQYF
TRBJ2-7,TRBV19,CASSIFGTRRPYEQYF
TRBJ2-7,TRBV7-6,CASSPSSGGALSYEQYF
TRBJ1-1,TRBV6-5,CASCPGGAGNTEAFF
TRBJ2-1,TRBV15,CATSPPGSGPPISYNEQFF
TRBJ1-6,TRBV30,CAWSAHGVTERNSPLHF
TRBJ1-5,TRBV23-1,CASSHQWASPDSNQPQHF
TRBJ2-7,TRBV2,CASSADRGRVHEQYF
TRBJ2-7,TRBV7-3,CASSPAGTGSYEQYF
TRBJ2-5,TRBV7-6,CASSSPRDRGRETQYF
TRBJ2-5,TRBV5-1,CASSTRTGLETQYF
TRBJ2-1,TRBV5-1,CASSSDRGGPNEQFF
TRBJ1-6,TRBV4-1,CASSEGTNNSPLHF
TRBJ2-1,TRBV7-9,CASSAFTYFNEQFF
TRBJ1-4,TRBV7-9,CASSFSQATNEKLFF
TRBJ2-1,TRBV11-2,CASSSHGQGAGNEQFF
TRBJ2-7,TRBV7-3,CASSLTAGWEQYF
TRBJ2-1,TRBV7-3,CASSAIGQGRIANEQFF
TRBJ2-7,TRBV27,CASSFYGAGHEQYF
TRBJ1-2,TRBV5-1,CASSPVTGSNGYTF
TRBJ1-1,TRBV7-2,CASSLVAGNTEAFF
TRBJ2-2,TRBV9,CASSFYGEPGELFF
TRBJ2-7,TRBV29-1,CSGGSGTGGREQYF
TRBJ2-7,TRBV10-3,CAISLAHEQYF
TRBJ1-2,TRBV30,CAWSTGQGIGYTF
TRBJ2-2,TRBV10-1,CASSTTSGLNTGELFF